This is a list of T cell receptor beta chains from one sample in a study of technical replicates of blood from a few donors. Measured with immunoSEQ multiplex PCR; TCRdb has only the in-frame clones, and not every one. Of 65,000 to 95,000 clones in the sample, 95% to 97% were seen once. Material for sequencing was T cells isolated from PBMCs. The receptor set was obtained from a human donor in good health. Both conserved end residues are part of each CDR3. The order of the fields is clone size, D gene, V gene, J gene, CDR3 protein, CDR3 DNA. D genes are given only for firm matches. Clone size is shown for a subset of rows, as once, few, many or a class of expanded clone.

-	TRBD1	TRBV4-1	TRBJ2-7	CASSQNRGNTYEQYF	TGCGCCAGCAGCCAGAACAGGGGAAATACCTACGAGCAGTACTTC
-	TRBD2	TRBV5-4	TRBJ2-1	CASSLTSGRAWNEQFF	TGTGCCAGCAGCTTAACTAGCGGGAGGGCTTGGAATGAGCAGTTCTTC
-	TRBD2	TRBV6-4	TRBJ2-7	CASLSGRVYEQYF	TGTGCCAGCTTGAGCGGGAGGGTCTACGAGCAGTACTTC
-	TRBD2	TRBV13	TRBJ2-7	CASSLGTSGRGEQYF	TGTGCCAGCAGCTTAGGGACTAGCGGCCGTGGGGAGCAGTACTTC
-	-	TRBV9	TRBJ2-2	CASSVATPGSGTGELFF	TGTGCCAGCAGCGTAGCTACTCCAGGGTCGGGCACCGGGGAGCTGTTTTTT
-	TRBD2	TRBV6-5	TRBJ2-7	CASSYRRYRGGDEQYF	TGTGCCAGCAGTTACAGGAGATATAGGGGAGGGGACGAGCAGTACTTC
-	TRBD2	TRBV11-3	TRBJ2-1	CASSFGTSSYNEQFF	TGTGCCAGCAGCTTCGGGACTAGCTCCTACAATGAGCAGTTCTTC
-	TRBD2	TRBV18	TRBJ2-7	CASSPVSSGGTRYEQYF	TGTGCCAGCTCACCAGTCTCTAGCGGGGGGACCCGCTACGAGCAGTACTTC
-	TRBD1	TRBV6-4	TRBJ2-2	CASSPTGSETNTGELFF	TGTGCCAGCTCGCCGACAGGGAGCGAGACTAACACCGGGGAGCTGTTTTTT
-	-	TRBV4-1	TRBJ2-1	CASSGASISAGPKVSYNEQFF	TGCGCCAGCAGCGGAGCCTCAATATCTGCGGGACCAAAAGTATCCTACAATGAGCAGTTCTTC
few	-	TRBV29-1	TRBJ1-1	CSVERDRQTTEAFF	TGCAGCGTTGAGAGAGATCGACAGACCACTGAAGCTTTCTTT
-	-	TRBV30	TRBJ1-4	CAWTAGPDEKLFF	TGTGCCTGGACCGCGGGGCCGGATGAAAAACTGTTTTTT
-	-	TRBV11-3	TRBJ2-5	CASTKGGGIQETQYF	TGTGCCAGCACCAAAGGAGGCGGGATTCAAGAGACCCAGTACTTC
-	-	TRBV11-2	TRBJ1-2	CASSPAEGYYGYTF	TGTGCCAGCAGCCCCGCGGAGGGTTACTATGGCTACACCTTC
-	TRBD1	TRBV5-5	TRBJ2-3	CASSLQGADTDTQYF	TGTGCCAGCAGCTTGCAGGGGGCGGACACAGATACGCAGTATTTT
once	TRBD1	TRBV4-1	TRBJ2-7	CASSHGQVDSYEQYF	TGCGCCAGCAGCCACGGACAGGTCGACTCCTACGAGCAGTACTTC
once	TRBD2	TRBV7-2	TRBJ2-5	CASSFLLGLAGETQYF	TGTGCCAGCAGCTTCCTCCTAGGACTAGCGGGAGAGACCCAGTACTTC
-	-	TRBV10-3	TRBJ1-5	CAISGTGNSNQPQHF	TGTGCCATCAGCGGAACAGGGAATAGCAATCAGCCCCAGCATTTT
-	TRBD2	TRBV2	TRBJ2-7	CASSDRGAYEQYF	TGTGCCAGCAGTGATCGGGGGGCCTACGAGCAGTACTTC
-	-	TRBV7-6	TRBJ2-1	CASSLVSYSNEQFF	TGTGCCAGCAGCTTAGTCTCCTATTCCAATGAGCAGTTCTTC
-	TRBD1	TRBV6-1	TRBJ2-2	CASSTGGTTGELFF	TGTGCCAGCAGTACAGGGGGTACCACCGGGGAGCTGTTTTTT
-	-	TRBV18	TRBJ2-7	CASSPLPETERCYF	TGTGCCAGCTCACCCCTACCGGAGACGGAAAGATGTTACTTC
-	TRBD1	TRBV30	TRBJ2-2	CAWSPDRGQVGELFF	TGTGCCTGGAGTCCGGACAGGGGGCAGGTCGGGGAGCTGTTTTTT
-	TRBD1	TRBV5-1	TRBJ2-5	CASSLPGQGRQETQYF	TGCGCCAGCAGCTTACCGGGACAGGGGCGACAAGAGACCCAGTACTTC
-	-	TRBV18	TRBJ1-2	CASSPQGGVKTGYTF	TGTGCCAGCTCCCCCCAAGGGGGAGTCAAGACGGGCTACACCTTC
-	TRBD1	TRBV30	TRBJ1-5	CAWRSNGQGNNQPQHF	TGTGCCTGGCGAAGTAACGGACAGGGGAACAATCAGCCCCAGCATTTT
-	TRBD2	TRBV14	TRBJ2-7	CASRNTSGPYEQYF	TGTGCCAGCAGAAATACTAGCGGCCCCTACGAGCAGTACTTC
-	-	TRBV5-1	TRBJ2-2	CASSANLQVDGLNTGELFF	TGCGCCAGCAGCGCAAATCTACAGGTAGATGGGCTAAACACCGGGGAGCTGTTTTTT